This T cell receptor (beta chain) was identified in a study of beta chain features in type 1 diabetes. All of the isolated RNA was reverse transcribed, so expressed TCRB transcripts were sequenced. Here immunoSEQ multiplex PCR was the method, and the copy in TCRdb shows in-frame clones only, minus some. The table lists roughly 500,000 clones, roughly 11% of them singletons. This CDR3 contains 16 residues. Germline loops: CDR1 SEHNR, CDR2 FQNEAQ (reference sequence). V dropped 2 bases and J dropped 5; count of bases not matched to a gene: 4. V and J are TRBV7-9 and TRBJ2-1; TRBD2 matches 12 bases. The TCR comes from a woman in her late teens or twenties in good health. The specimen sequenced was naive CD4+ T cells from blood. Here the CDR3 reads CASSLLAGGINNEQFF. Written as DNA, the CDR3 is TGTGCCAGCAGCTTACTAGCGGGAGGGATCAACAATGAGCAGTTCTTC. The full variable domain, completed using reference TRBV7-9 and TRBJ2-1, is DTGVSQNPRHKITKRGQNVTFRCDPISEHNRLYWYRQTLGQGPEFLTYFQNEAQLEKSRLLSDRFSAERPKGSFSTLEIQRTEQGDSAMYLCASSLLAGGINNEQFFGPGTRLTVL.